This T cell receptor (beta chain) was captured by sequencing in a study of blood T cell repertoires in COVID-19. Study-wide context: Samples taken during acute and convalescent COVID-19 were collected in the United States, Italy and Spain. Sample material is recorded as cDNA or gDNA derived from T cells, B-cell-depleted T cells, or PBMCs.

Original data processing: Reference gene primer amplification in the assay estimated nucleated cell counts. The repertoire was sequenced with immunoSEQ multiplex PCR; TCRdb's copy has only in-frame clones and lacks some. That table gives V, J and clone size, and the DNA gave D and trimming. This sample has about 270,000 clones; around 86% occur once, and the top ten carry around 9%. J was trimmed by 12 bases and V by 8 bases; bases with no gene match: 16. CDR3 length: 14 residues. CDR1 and CDR2 from the germline V gene are LNHDA and SQIVND (reference sequence). The V and J genes are TRBV19 and TRBJ1-2; 9 bases fit TRBD1. Sequencing was carried out using peripheral blood. This receptor was identified in a man in his forties with active or convalescent COVID-19. The CDR3 coding sequence is TGTGCCAGTTCACCAACGCCGGGACAGGGAGGCCACACCTTC. As protein: CASSPTPGQGGHTF. The entire variable domain, with the rest obtained from reference TRBV19 and TRBJ1-2, is as follows: DGGITQSPKYLFRKEGQNVTLSCEQNLNHDAMYWYRQDPGQGLRLIYYSQIVNDFQKGDIAEGYSVSREKKESFPLTVTSAQKNPTAFYLCASSPTPGQGGHTFGSGTRLTVV.